The rows below give T cell receptor beta chains drawn from one sample of a study of CD8+CD57+ T cells in acquired aplastic anemia. TCRdb re-called the reads with MiXCR, one entry per CDR3 protein. The sample has around 150,000 distinct CDR3 sequences; approximately 40% are singletons. Sequenced: sorted CD4+, CD8+, or CD8+CD57+ T cells (not recorded which) from PBMCs. These receptors came from a human donor in good health. CDR3s leave out the opening cysteine and the closing phenylalanine or tryptophan.

TRBJ2-7 | TRBV7-3 | ASSEDRSSYEQY
TRBJ1-1 | TRBV6-1 | ASSEYAALRGTEAF
TRBJ2-3 | TRBV2 | ASSEKSSTDTQY
TRBJ1-2 | TRBV20-1 | SAPPLSTGGYT
TRBJ2-5 | TRBV28 | ASSFRETQY
TRBJ1-1 | TRBV7-2 | ASSSGVGGTEAF
TRBJ1-2 | TRBV29-1 | SVGTGVGYT
TRBJ2-3 | TRBV6-6 | ASSYSTLGADTQY
TRBJ1-2 | TRBV6-1 | ASSLKTGTNSVYGYT
TRBJ1-2 | TRBV29-1 | SVELSGNYGYT
TRBJ2-1 | TRBV10-3 | AISMDFRDEQF
TRBJ2-3 | TRBV12-3/TRBV12-4 | ATRPTVSTDTQY
TRBJ1-2 | TRBV4-1 | ASSRDRVYGYT
TRBJ1-4 | TRBV29-1 | SVEDNEKLF
TRBJ1-2 | TRBV25-1 | ASSPGWGYT
TRBJ1-3 | TRBV5-1 | ASSCEKGNTIY
TRBJ2-7 | TRBV19 | ASSGTNYEQY
TRBJ2-5 | TRBV2 | ASDLVETQY
TRBJ2-5 | TRBV7-2 | ASSHGTGRETQY
TRBJ1-3 | TRBV7-2 | ASSSTGGTGNTIY
TRBJ2-2 | TRBV15 | ATSRDFRTSVTGELF
TRBJ2-7 | TRBV20-1 | SARLDTYEQY
TRBJ2-2 | TRBV5-1 | ASSSPAGGITGELF
TRBJ1-1 | TRBV19 | ASSEIMNTGAF
TRBJ2-5 | TRBV20-1 | SAQPSGGQQETQY
TRBJ1-6 | TRBV7-2 | ASSLVRGSNSPLH
TRBJ2-2 | TRBV7-3 | ASSWGGMSSGELF
TRBJ2-7 | TRBV7-7 | ASSLVGTSVYEQY
TRBJ1-4 | TRBV4-1 | ASSQGRGTTNEKLF
TRBJ2-1 | TRBV20-1 | SARDPSGKYHNEQF
TRBJ2-7 | TRBV20-1 | SAPYGAYEQY
TRBJ1-2 | TRBV27 | ASSARRQGIYGYT
TRBJ1-6 | TRBV14 | ASSPGGSPLH